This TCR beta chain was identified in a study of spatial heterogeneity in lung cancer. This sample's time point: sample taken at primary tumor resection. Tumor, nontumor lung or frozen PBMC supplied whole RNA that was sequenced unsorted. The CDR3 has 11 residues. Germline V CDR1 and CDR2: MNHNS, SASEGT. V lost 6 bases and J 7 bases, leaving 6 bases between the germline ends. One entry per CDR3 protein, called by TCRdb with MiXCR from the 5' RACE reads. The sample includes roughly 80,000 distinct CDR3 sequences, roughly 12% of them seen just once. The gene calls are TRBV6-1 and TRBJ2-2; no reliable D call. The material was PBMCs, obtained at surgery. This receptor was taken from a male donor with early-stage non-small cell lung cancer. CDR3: CASSAVGELFF. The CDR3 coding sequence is TGTGCCAGCAGCGCGGTCGGGGAGCTGTTTTTT.